This TCR beta chain was profiled in a study of monozygotic twins with inflammatory bowel disease. Looked up from germline, CDR1 is SGHDT and CDR2 is YYEEEE. This CDR3 spans 13 amino acids. Study-wide findings and caveats: The authors could not tell different T cell subtypes apart. Any single strong signal or clonotype tied to IBD lacked support. Differences in immunosuppressive treatment may have been a source of added variability in patient repertoires. Relative clonotype sharing with others was diminished in IBD patients versus healthy twins, particularly with disease activity.

TCRdb reprocessed the 5' RACE reads, keeping one entry per CDR3 protein, no DNA. The sample has about 450,000 distinct CDR3 sequences, and its top ten clones hold 2% to 3%. A note on this clonotype: Antigen unknown.

The clonotype originates from a human donor with ulcerative colitis or Crohn's disease, or a healthy co-twin of an affected twin (not recorded which). This chain uses TRBV5-6 with TRBJ2-5. The specimen sequenced was blood. CDR3 protein: CASTLRVVETQYF.